Shown below are 21 T cell receptor beta chains from a single sample sequenced in a study of beta chain features in type 1 diabetes. General observations from the study: In all four CD4+ subsets, TCRB CDR3 length was significantly, moderately reduced in type 1 diabetes.

Antigens of these TCRs are unknown. The isolated RNA, all of it, was reverse transcribed, so expressed TCRB transcripts were what got sequenced. The protocol was immunoSEQ multiplex PCR, while the TCRdb copy is restricted to in-frame clones and leaves out a portion. The table has hundreds of thousands of clones, roughly 13% seen once; the top ten hold roughly 0.04%. Sequencing was performed on naive CD4+ T cells from blood. These receptors all stem from a young man with type 1 diabetes.

The chain uses TRBV30 and TRBJ2-2, with a weak D call TRBD2 (6 bases). With 2 bases removed from V and 7 bases from J, the gap between germline ends came to 14 bases. Per germline, CDR1 GTSNPN and CDR2 SVGIG (reference sequence). The CDR3 is 14 amino acids. CDR3 sequence: CAWSKGQGLGELFF. The CDR3 region has the DNA TGTGCCTGGAGTAAAGGGCAGGGACTCGGGGAGCTGTTTTTT.

The J gene is TRBJ2-3, the V gene TRBV4-2; 8 bases are shared with TRBD1. Per the germline V gene, CDR1 is LGHNA and CDR2 is YNFKEQ. The CDR3 is made up of 13 amino acids. The V gene end was trimmed by 4 bases and the J gene end by 4 bases; junction bases not matched to a gene: 1. The CDR3 DNA follows: TGTGCCAGCAGCCCACAGGGGGCAGATACGCAGTATTTT. Translation: CASSPQGADTQYF.

This clone was observed a handful of times. The chain links TRBV4-3 to TRBJ2-5; D is unclear. The CDR3 totals 14 residues. V lost 1 base and J 5 bases, leaving 11 bases between the germline ends. Germline CDR1 reads LGHNA; CDR2 reads YSLEER. Here the CDR3 DNA reads TGCGCCAGCAGCCAAGGGCACGGTCTGGAGACCCAGTACTTC. Amino acid sequence: CASSQGHGLETQYF.

This clone was seen more than once but under ten times. V is TRBV28 and J is TRBJ2-5; 9 bases match TRBD1. This CDR3 comprises 18 residues. V lost 3 bases and J lost 0; bases outside the gene matches: 11. The V gene's germline CDR1 is MDHEN and CDR2 SYDVKM. The CDR3 region is CASSFAGWGQGYQETQYF. The CDR3 region has the DNA TGTGCCAGCAGTTTTGCAGGGTGGGGACAGGGATACCAAGAGACCCAGTACTTC.

This clone was detected only a few times. J is TRBJ2-2 and V is TRBV30; D uncertain. CDR3 length equals 12 residues. Trimming left V 5 bases short and J 10 bases short, with 14 bases between. CDR1 is GTSNPN, CDR2 SVGIG, per germline (reference sequence). The CDR3: CAWATTSSELFF. The CDR3 coding sequence is TGTGCCTGGGCCACCACCTCTTCGGAGCTGTTTTTT.

The V call is TRBV7-2, the J call TRBJ1-1; perhaps TRBD1 as D (6 bases). V lost 1 base and J 6 bases, leaving 9 bases between the germline ends. This CDR3 has 13 amino acids. Germline V gene sequence: CDR1 SGHTA, CDR2 FQGNSA. For the CDR3, the DNA is TGTGCCAGCAGCTTAGTCAGGGGCGCTGAAGCTTTCTTT. Its translation is CASSLVRGAEAFF. Based on the CDR3 plus reference TRBV7-2 and TRBJ1-1, the full variable domain is GAGVSQSPSNKVTEKGKDVELRCDPISGHTALYWYRQSLGQGLEFLIYFQGNSAPDKSGLPSDRFSAERTGGSVSTLTIQRTQQEDSAVYLCASSLVRGAEAFFGQGTRLTVV.

This clone was found a few times. The chain links TRBV15 to TRBJ2-3; 7 positions match TRBD1. V shed 1 base, J shed 1 base, and the junction held 5 bases outside the gene matches. The CDR3 runs to 16 residues. Germline V gene sequence: CDR1 LNHNV, CDR2 YYDKDF (reference sequence). The DNA of the CDR3 is TGTGCCACCAGCAGAGTGTCAGGACAGGGCACAGATACGCAGTATTTT. Its translation: CATSRVSGQGTDTQYF.

This clone was observed a handful of times. The rearrangement uses TRBV19 and TRBJ1-1; D is perhaps TRBD1 (5 bases). Per the germline V gene, CDR1 is LNHDA and CDR2 is SQIVND (reference sequence). There are 12 residues in the CDR3. With 5 bases removed from V and 4 bases from J, the gap between germline ends came to 8 bases. The CDR3 is CASSWGVTEAFF. The CDR3, as DNA: TGTGCCAGTAGTTGGGGGGTCACTGAAGCTTTCTTT.

CDR3 nucleotides: TGTGCCAGCAGCCGGGACAGGGAATCTGGCTACACCTTC. Translated, it gives CASSRDRESGYTF. This chain links TRBV7-2 with TRBJ1-2; 9 bases fit TRBD1. The germline gives CDR1 SGHTA, CDR2 FQGNSA. The CDR3 has 13 residues. V was clipped by 5 bases and J by 7 bases; unmatched bases: 5.

This clone was counted only a few times. V and J are TRBV14 and TRBJ1-1; the D gene is possibly TRBD1 (6 bases). The V end was cut by 0 bases, the J end by 4 bases, with 24 bases between. Germline V gene data show CDR1 as SGHDN and CDR2 as FVKESK. CDR3 length: 19 amino acids. As DNA, the CDR3 is TGTGCCAGCAGCCAAGAAGGGTCGGGGGCCCCCCGGGTCGTCACTGAAGCTTTCTTT. It yields the protein CASSQEGSGAPRVVTEAFF.

The V gene is TRBV28, the J gene TRBJ1-1; no definite D call. Germline loops: CDR1 MDHEN, CDR2 SYDVKM. V shed 4 bases and J shed 0 bases, with 12 bases lying between them. CDR3 size: 15 residues. The CDR3 loop reads CASSSRTELNTEAFF. Here the CDR3 DNA reads TGTGCCAGCAGTTCTAGGACCGAATTGAACACTGAAGCTTTCTTT.

CDR3 DNA: TGTGCCAGTTCCCGGACTAGCGTAGGCTTGAACTCCTACAATGAGCAGTTCTTC. The encoded protein is CASSRTSVGLNSYNEQFF. The chain joins TRBV27 to TRBJ2-1; TRBD2 matches at 9 bases. The V and J ends lost 9 bases and 0 bases, in that order; junction bases with no gene match: 15. Germline CDR1 is MNHEY and CDR2 is SMNVEV (reference sequence). This CDR3 is 18 amino acids long.

The chain is built from TRBV27 and TRBJ1-2, with D hard to call. The V gene's germline CDR1 is MNHEY and CDR2 SMNVEV (reference sequence). V was shortened by 6 bases and J by 7 bases, with 18 bases between the two germline ends. The CDR3 extends over 14 amino acids. For the CDR3, the DNA is TGTGCCAGCAGACCCATTCGCGGGGAGTTTGGCTACACCTTC. Translated: CASRPIRGEFGYTF.

This clone was detected a few times. The chain links TRBV15 to TRBJ1-2, with D uncertain. Trimming cost V 9 bases and J 1 base, with 15 bases left between them. Germline lookup yields CDR1 LNHNV and CDR2 YYDKDF (reference sequence). The CDR3 is 14 amino acids. For the CDR3, the DNA is TGTGCCACACAGATGGCTGGACTTAACTATGGCTACACCTTC. The encoded protein is CATQMAGLNYGYTF. Full variable domain (missing parts from reference TRBV15 and TRBJ1-2): DAMVIQNPRYQVTQFGKPVTLSCSQTLNHNVMYWYQQKSSQAPKLLFHYYDKDFNNEADTPDNFQSRRPNTSFCFLDIRSPGLGDTAMYLCATQMAGLNYGYTFGSGTRLTVV.

This rearrangement joins TRBV10-3 to TRBJ2-3; 9 positions agree with TRBD1. Unmatched junction bases numbered 9, after V lost 9 bases and J lost 2 bases. From germline, CDR1 is ENHRY and CDR2 SYGVKD. This CDR3 is built from 15 residues. Here the CDR3 DNA reads TGTGCCATACAACAGGGGGCGGAGGACACAGATACGCAGTATTTT. This codes for CAIQQGAEDTDTQYF.

This clone turned up a few times. The chain couples TRBV27 to TRBJ2-7, with D perhaps TRBD2 (5 bases). The CDR3 consists of 13 residues. Germline V gene lookup returns CDR1 MNHEY and CDR2 SMNVEV (reference sequence). The V gene lost 6 bases and the J gene lost 1 base, with 10 bases spanning the gap. CDR3: CASRLRESYEQYF. The CDR3 coding sequence is TGTGCCAGCAGACTAAGGGAGTCCTACGAGCAGTACTTC.

This clone was observed a few times. For the CDR3, the DNA is TGTGCCAGCTCACCACCGAACACGGCGGGTGACACCATATATTTT. Residues: CASSPPNTAGDTIYF. V is TRBV18 and J is TRBJ1-3; no definite D call. Germline V lookup: CDR1 KGHSH, CDR2 LQKENI. This CDR3 region has 15 residues. Trimming left V 0 bases short and J 8 bases short, with 14 bases between. The full variable domain, with the rest looked up from reference TRBV18 and TRBJ1-3, is NAGVMQNPRHLVRRRGQEARLRCSPMKGHSHVYWYRQLPEEGLKFMVYLQKENIIDESGMPKERFSAEFPKEGPSILRIQQVVRGDSAAYFCASSPPNTAGDTIYFGEGSWLTVV.

V and J are TRBV6-1 and TRBJ1-5, with D maybe TRBD1 (6 bases). Trimming removed 6 bases at V and 7 bases at J, with 13 bases between. CDR3 length equals 13 residues. The V gene's germline CDR1 is MNHNS and CDR2 SASEGT. This CDR3 reads CASSVQGSQPQHF. The CDR3 nucleotides read TGTGCCAGCAGCGTCCAGGGGTCGCAGCCCCAGCATTTT.

This clone was observed a few times. The chain joins TRBV28 to TRBJ2-7; 7 positions match TRBD1. Germline assignment: CDR1 MDHEN and CDR2 SYDVKM. With 5 bases clipped from V and 6 bases from J, the junction kept 1 base outside the gene matches. The CDR3 contains 11 residues. The CDR3 loop is CASSRQGEQYF. The CDR3 region has the DNA TGTGCCAGCAGTCGACAGGGCGAGCAGTACTTC.

The chain carries TRBV5-1 and TRBJ2-7, with 7 bases lining up with TRBD1. Germline loops: CDR1 SGHRS, CDR2 YFSETQ. Trimming took 5 bases from V and 4 from J; bases not matched to a gene: 6. The CDR3 runs 13 residues. The CDR3, as DNA: TGCGCCAGCAGGGGCGACAGGGCATACGAGCAGTACTTC. Its translation: CASRGDRAYEQYF.

This clone was counted only a few times. The chain combines TRBV6-5 with TRBJ2-7; D is unclear. The CDR3 covers 11 residues. V lost 4 bases to trimming and J lost 6 bases, with 7 bases between them. Germline V lookup: CDR1 MNHEY, CDR2 SVGAGI. The CDR3, as DNA: TGTGCCAGCAGTTGGGGATCCGAGCAGTACTTC. It yields the protein CASSWGSEQYF.